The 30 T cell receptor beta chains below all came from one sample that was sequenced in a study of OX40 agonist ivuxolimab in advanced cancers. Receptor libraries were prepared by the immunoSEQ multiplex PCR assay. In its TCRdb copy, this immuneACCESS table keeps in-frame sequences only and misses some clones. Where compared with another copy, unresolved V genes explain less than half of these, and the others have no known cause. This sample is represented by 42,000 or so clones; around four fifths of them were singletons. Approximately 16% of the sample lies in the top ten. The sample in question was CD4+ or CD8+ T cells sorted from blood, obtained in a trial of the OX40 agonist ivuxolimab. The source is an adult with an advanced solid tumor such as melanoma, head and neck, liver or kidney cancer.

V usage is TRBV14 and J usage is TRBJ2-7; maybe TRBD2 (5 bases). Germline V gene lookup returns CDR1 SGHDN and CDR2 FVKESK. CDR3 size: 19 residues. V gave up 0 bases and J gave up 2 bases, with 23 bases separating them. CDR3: CASSQESFRDYLKAYEQYF. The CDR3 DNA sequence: TGTGCCAGCAGCCAAGAAAGTTTTCGAGACTACCTAAAAGCCTACGAGCAGTACTTC.

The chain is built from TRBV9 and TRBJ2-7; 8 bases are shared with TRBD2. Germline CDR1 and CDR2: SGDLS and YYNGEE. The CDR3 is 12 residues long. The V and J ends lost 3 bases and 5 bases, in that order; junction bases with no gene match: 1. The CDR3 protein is CASSAGGDEQYF. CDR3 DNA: TGTGCCAGCAGCGCGGGGGGGGACGAGCAGTACTTC.

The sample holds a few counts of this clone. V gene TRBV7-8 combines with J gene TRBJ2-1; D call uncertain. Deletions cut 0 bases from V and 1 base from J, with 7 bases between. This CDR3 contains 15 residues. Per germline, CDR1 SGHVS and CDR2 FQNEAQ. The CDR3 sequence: CASSLAAVSYNEQFF. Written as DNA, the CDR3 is TGTGCCAGCAGCTTAGCGGCGGTTTCCTACAATGAGCAGTTCTTC.

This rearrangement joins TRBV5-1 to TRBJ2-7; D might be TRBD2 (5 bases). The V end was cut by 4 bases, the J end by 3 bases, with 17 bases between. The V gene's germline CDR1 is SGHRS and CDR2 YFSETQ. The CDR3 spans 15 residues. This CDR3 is CASSGRRPAHYEQYF. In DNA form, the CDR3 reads TGCGCCAGCAGCGGGCGGAGGCCGGCCCACTACGAGCAGTACTTC.

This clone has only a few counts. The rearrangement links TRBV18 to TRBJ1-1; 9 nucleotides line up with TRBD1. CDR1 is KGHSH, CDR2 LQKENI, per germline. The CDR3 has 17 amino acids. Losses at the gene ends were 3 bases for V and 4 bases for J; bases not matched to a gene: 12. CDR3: CASSPKTGTGISTEAFF. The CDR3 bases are TGTGCCAGCTCACCCAAGACCGGGACAGGGATTTCCACTGAAGCTTTCTTT.

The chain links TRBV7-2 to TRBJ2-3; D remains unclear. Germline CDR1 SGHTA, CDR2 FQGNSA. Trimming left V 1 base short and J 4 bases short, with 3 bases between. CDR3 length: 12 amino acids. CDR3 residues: CASSLEADTQYF. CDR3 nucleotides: TGTGCCAGCAGCTTAGAGGCAGATACGCAGTATTTT.

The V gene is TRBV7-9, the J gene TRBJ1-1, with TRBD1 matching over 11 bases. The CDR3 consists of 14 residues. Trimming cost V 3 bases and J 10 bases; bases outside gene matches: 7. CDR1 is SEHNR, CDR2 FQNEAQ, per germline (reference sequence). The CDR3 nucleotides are TGTGCCAGCAGCTTGGGACAGGGGGAAAACGGAGCTTTCTTT. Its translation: CASSLGQGENGAFF.

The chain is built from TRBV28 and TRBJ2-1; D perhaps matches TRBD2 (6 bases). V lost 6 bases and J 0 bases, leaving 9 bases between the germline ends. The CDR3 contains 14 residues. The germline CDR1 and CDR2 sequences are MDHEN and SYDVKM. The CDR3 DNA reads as TGTGCCAGCAGGGACGGGAGCTCCTACAATGAGCAGTTCTTC. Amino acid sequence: CASRDGSSYNEQFF.

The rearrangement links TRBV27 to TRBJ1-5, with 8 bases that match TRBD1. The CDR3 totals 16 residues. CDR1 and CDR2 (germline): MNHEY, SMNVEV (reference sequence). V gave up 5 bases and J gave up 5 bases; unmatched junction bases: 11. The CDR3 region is CASSTGGYRVDQPQHF. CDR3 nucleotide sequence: TGTGCCAGCAGTACAGGGGGATATAGAGTCGATCAGCCCCAGCATTTT.

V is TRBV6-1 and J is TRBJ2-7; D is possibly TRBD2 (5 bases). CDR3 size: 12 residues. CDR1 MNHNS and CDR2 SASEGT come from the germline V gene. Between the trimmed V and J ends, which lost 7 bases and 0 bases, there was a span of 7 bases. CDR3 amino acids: CASNGVSYEQYF. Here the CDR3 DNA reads TGTGCCAGCAACGGGGTCTCCTACGAGCAGTACTTC.

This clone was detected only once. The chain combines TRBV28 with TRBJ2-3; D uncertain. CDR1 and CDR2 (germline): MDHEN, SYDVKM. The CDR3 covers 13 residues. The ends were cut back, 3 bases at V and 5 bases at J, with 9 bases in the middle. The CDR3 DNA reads TGTGCCAGCAGTTTGAGCCCGGGAGATACGCAGTATTTT. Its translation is CASSLSPGDTQYF. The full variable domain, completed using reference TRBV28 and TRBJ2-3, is DVKVTQSSRYLVKRTGEKVFLECVQDMDHENMFWYRQDPGLGLRLIYFSYDVKMKEKGDIPEGYSVSREKKERFSLILESASTNQTSMYLCASSLSPGDTQYFGPGTRLTVL.

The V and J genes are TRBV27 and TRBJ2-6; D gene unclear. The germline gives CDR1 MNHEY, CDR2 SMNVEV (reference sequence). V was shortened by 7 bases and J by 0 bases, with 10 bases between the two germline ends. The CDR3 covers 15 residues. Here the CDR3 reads CASMAVISGANVLTF. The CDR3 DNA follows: TGTGCCAGCATGGCAGTGATCTCTGGGGCCAACGTCCTGACTTTC.

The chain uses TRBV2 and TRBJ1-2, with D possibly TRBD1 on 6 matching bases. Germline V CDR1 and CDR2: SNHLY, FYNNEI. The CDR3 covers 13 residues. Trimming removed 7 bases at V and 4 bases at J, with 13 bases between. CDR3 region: CASTRGRTYGYTF. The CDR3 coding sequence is TGTGCCAGCACCAGGGGACGGACCTATGGCTACACCTTC.

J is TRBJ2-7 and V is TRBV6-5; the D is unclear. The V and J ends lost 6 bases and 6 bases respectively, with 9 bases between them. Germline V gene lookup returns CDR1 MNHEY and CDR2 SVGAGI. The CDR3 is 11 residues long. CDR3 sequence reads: CASRSLSEQYF. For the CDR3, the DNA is TGTGCCAGCAGATCCCTTAGCGAGCAGTACTTC.

CDR3 coding DNA: TGTGCCAGCAGCTTATTTGGGGACAGGGCGGACTACGAGCAGTACTTC. It specifies CASSLFGDRADYEQYF. This chain joins TRBV7-9 and TRBJ2-7, with 9 positions matching TRBD1. Trimming at V came to 2 bases and at J to 3 bases, leaving 8 bases not matched to a gene. The germline V gene has CDR1 SEHNR and CDR2 FQNEAQ (reference sequence). This CDR3 is built from 16 residues.

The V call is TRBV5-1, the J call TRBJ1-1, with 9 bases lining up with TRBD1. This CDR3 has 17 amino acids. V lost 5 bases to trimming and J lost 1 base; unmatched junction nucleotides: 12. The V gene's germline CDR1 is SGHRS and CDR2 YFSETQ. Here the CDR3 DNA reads TGCGCCAGCAGGGAGCCCCTGACAGGGGGATCGAACACTGAAGCTTTCTTT. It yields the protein CASREPLTGGSNTEAFF. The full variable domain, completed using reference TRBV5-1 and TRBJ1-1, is KAGVTQTPRYLIKTRGQQVTLSCSPISGHRSVSWYQQTPGQGLQFLFEYFSETQRNKGNFPGRFSGRQFSNSRSEMNVSTLELGDSALYLCASREPLTGGSNTEAFFGQGTRLTVV.

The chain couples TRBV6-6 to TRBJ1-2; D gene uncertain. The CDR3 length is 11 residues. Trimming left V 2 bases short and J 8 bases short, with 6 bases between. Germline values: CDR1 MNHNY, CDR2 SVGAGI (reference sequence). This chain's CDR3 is CASSYVGGYTF. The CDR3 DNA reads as TGTGCCAGCAGTTACGTAGGCGGCTACACCTTC.

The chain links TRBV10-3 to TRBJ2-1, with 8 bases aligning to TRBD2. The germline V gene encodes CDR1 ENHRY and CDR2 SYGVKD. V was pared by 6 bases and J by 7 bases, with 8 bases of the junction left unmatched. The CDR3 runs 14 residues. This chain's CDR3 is CAIRVAGLGNEQFF. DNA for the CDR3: TGTGCCATCAGGGTAGCGGGACTGGGTAATGAGCAGTTCTTC.

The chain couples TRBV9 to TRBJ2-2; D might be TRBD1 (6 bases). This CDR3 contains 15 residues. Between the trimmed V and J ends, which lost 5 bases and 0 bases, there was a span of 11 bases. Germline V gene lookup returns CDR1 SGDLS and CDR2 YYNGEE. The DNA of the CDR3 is TGTGCCAGCAGGTCTTCAGGGGCGAACACCGGGGAGCTGTTTTTT. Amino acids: CASRSSGANTGELFF.

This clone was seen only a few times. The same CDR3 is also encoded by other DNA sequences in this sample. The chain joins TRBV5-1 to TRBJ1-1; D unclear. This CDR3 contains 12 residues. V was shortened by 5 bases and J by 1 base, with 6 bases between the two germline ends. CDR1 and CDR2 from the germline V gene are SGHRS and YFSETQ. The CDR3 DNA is TGCGCCAGCAGGGGAGAGAACACTGAAGCTTTCTTT. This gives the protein CASRGENTEAFF.

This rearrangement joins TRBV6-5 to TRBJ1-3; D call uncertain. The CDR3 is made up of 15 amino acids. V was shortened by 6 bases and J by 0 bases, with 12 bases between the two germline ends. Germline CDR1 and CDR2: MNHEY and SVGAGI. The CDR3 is CASRSPGGSGNTIYF. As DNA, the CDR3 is TGTGCCAGCAGGTCCCCAGGAGGCTCTGGAAACACCATATATTTT.

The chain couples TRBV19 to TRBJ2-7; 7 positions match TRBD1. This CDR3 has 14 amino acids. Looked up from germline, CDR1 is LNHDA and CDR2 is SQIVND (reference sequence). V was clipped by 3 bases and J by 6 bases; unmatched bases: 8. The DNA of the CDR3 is TGTGCCAGTAGTATCGAGGGGGCGCAACTCGAGCAGTACTTC. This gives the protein CASSIEGAQLEQYF.

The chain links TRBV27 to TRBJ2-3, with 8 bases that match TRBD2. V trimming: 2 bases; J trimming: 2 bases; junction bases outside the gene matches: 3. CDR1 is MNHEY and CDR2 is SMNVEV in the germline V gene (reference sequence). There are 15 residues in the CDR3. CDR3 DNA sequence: TGTGCCAGCAGTTTAGCGGGGGGCTTCACAGATACGCAGTATTTT. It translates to CASSLAGGFTDTQYF.

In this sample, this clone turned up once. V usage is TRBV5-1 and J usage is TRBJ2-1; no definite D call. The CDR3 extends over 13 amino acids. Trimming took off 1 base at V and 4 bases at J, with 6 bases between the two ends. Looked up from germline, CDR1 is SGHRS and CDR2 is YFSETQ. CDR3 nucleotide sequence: TGCGCCAGCAGCTTGACTCCGTACAATGAGCAGTTCTTC. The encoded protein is CASSLTPYNEQFF. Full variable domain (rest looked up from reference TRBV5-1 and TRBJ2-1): KAGVTQTPRYLIKTRGQQVTLSCSPISGHRSVSWYQQTPGQGLQFLFEYFSETQRNKGNFPGRFSGRQFSNSRSEMNVSTLELGDSALYLCASSLTPYNEQFFGPGTRLTVL.

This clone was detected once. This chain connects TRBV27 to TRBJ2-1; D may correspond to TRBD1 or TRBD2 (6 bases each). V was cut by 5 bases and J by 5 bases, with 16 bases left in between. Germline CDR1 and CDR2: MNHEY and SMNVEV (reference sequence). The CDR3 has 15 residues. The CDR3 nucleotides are TGTGCCAGCAGTCCCAGGGGACGGGGGCACAATGAGCAGTTCTTC. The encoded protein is CASSPRGRGHNEQFF.

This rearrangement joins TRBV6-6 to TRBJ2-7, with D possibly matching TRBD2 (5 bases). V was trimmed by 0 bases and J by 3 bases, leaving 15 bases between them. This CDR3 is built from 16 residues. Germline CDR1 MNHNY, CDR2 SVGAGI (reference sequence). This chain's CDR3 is CASSYSRREGYYEQYF. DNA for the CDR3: TGTGCCAGCAGTTACTCGAGGAGAGAGGGATACTACGAGCAGTACTTC.

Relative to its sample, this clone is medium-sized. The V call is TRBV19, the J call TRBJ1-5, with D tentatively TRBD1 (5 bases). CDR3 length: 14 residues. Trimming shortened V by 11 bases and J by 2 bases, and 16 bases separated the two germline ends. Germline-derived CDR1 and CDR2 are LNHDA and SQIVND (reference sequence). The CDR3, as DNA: TGTGCCGTTCAAGCCCGGGGGGGCAATCAGCCCCAGCATTTT. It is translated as CAVQARGGNQPQHF.

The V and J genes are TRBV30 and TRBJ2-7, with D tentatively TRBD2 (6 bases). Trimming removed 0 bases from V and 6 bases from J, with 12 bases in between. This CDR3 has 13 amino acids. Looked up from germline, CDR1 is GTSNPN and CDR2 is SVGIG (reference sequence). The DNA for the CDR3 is TGTGCCTGGAGTGTGACTAGTGGGAGCGAGCAGTACTTC. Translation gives CAWSVTSGSEQYF.

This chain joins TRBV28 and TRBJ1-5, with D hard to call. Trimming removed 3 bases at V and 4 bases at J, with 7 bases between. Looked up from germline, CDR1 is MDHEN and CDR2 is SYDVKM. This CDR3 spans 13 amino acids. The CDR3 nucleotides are TGTGCCAGCAGTTTTTGGCAGAATCAGCCCCAGCATTTT. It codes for CASSFWQNQPQHF.

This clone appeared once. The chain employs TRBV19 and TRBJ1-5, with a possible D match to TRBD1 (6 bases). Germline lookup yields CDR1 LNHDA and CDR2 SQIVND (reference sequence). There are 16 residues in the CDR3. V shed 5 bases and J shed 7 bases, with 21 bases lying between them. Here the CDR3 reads CASSFHPGSQGQPQHF. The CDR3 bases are TGTGCCAGTAGTTTTCACCCCGGGTCTCAGGGGCAGCCCCAGCATTTT.